This paragraph covers one TCR beta chain sequence. The antigen is undetermined. Trimming left V 4 bases short and J 7 bases short, with 7 bases between. This CDR3 spans 11 amino acids. CDR1 SEHNR and CDR2 FQNEAQ come from the germline V gene (reference sequence). The sample originates from a study of shared clonotypes between healthy human individuals. Libraries were prepared by immunoSEQ multiplex PCR; TCRdb keeps only in-frame clonotypes and omits some of them. The repertoire includes about 1 million clones, around 76% of them detected once, and around 1.5% sits in the top ten. CD4+ cells underwent separation, giving CD45RA+ naive and CD45RA-negative memory subsets. Study results and caveats: Relative to clonotypes present in all four donors, those not shared had lower generation probabilities.

This sequence originates from a man in his late teens or twenties in good health. The V gene is TRBV7-9, the J gene TRBJ2-5; no clear D gene. The sample was memory CD4+ T cells sorted from blood. The subset was: CD45RA-negative fraction. CDR3 DNA sequence: TGTGCCAGCAGCTCAAAACTGACCCAGTACTTC. Its translation: CASSSKLTQYF.